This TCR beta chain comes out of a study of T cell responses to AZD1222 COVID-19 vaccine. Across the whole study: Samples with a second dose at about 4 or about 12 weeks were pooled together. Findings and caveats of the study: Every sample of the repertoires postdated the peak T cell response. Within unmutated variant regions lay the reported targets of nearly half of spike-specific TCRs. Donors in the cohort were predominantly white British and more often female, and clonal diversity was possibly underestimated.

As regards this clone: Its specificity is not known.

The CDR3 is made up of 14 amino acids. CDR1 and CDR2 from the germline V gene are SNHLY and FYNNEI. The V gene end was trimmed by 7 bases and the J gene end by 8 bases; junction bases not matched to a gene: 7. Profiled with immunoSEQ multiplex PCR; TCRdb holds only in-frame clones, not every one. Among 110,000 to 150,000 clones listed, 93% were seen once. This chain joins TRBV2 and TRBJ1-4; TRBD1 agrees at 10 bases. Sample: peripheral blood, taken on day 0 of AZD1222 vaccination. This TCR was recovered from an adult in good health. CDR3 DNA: TGTGCCAGCATCACGGGGACAGGGGAGGAAAAACTGTTTTTT. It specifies CASITGTGEEKLFF.